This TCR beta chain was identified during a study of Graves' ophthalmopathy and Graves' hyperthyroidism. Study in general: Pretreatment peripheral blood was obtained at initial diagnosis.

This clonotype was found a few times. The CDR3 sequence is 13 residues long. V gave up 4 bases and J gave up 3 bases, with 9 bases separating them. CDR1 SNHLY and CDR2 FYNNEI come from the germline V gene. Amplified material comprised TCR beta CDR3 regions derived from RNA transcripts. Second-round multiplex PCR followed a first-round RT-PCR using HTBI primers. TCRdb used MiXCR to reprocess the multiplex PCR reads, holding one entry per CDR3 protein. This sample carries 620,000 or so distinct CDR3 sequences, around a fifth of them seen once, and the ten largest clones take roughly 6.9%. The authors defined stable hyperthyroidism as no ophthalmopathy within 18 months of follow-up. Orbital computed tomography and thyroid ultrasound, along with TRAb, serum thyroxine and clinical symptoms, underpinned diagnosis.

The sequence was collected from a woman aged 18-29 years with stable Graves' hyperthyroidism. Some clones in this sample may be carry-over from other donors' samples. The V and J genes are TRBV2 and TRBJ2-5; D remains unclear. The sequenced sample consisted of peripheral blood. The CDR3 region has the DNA TGTGCCAGCAGTGTGCACGTGGAAGAGACCCAGTACTTC. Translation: CASSVHVEETQYF. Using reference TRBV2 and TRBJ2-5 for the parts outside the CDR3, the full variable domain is EPEVTQTPSHQVTQMGQEVILRCVPISNHLYFYWYRQILGQKVEFLVSFYNNEISEKSEIFDDQFSVERPDGSNFTLKIRSTKLEDSAMYFCASSVHVEETQYFGPGTRLLVL.